This is a list of T cell receptor beta chains from one sample in a study of cytomegalovirus exposure and HLA in healthy donors. Using immunoSEQ multiplex PCR, the repertoire was profiled, and TCRdb retains in-frame clones only, with some absent. The repertoire consists of 75,000 to 95,000 clones, with over 60% occurring once and the leading ten covering roughly 21%. Sequencing input: PBMCs. The receptors originated from a woman between 45 and 65 years old in good health and CMV-seropositive. The CDR3 runs from the conserved cysteine through the conserved F or W. A D gene is named only where the DNA matches it firmly. Part of the rows lack a size; the others show once, few, many or a class for expanded clones.

len: 16; v_gene: TRBV5-1; d_gene: TRBD1; j_gene: TRBJ2-2; abundance: NA; CDR3aa: CASSATGTVNTGELFF; CDR3nt: TGCGCCAGCAGCGCGACCGGGACAGTGAACACCGGGGAGCTGTTTTTT
len: 16; v_gene: TRBV5-1; d_gene: TRBD1; j_gene: TRBJ1-6; abundance: NA; CDR3aa: CASSLAGTGSNSPLHF; CDR3nt: TGCGCCAGCAGCTTGGCAGGGACAGGGAGCAATTCACCCCTCCACTTT
len: 13; v_gene: TRBV7-9; d_gene: TRBD1; j_gene: TRBJ2-3; abundance: NA; CDR3aa: CASSFTSAGGGYF; CDR3nt: TGTGCCAGCAGCTTCACTTCGGCAGGGGGTGGCTATTTT
len: 15; v_gene: TRBV19; d_gene: TRBD1; j_gene: TRBJ2-7; abundance: NA; CDR3aa: CASSIHSGQGWEQYF; CDR3nt: TGTGCCAGTAGTATACATTCGGGACAGGGTTGGGAGCAGTACTTC
len: 13; v_gene: TRBV6-1; d_gene: NA; j_gene: TRBJ1-5; abundance: NA; CDR3aa: CATQDRQNQPQHF; CDR3nt: TGTGCCACACAGGACAGACAGAATCAGCCCCAGCATTTT
len: 15; v_gene: TRBV10-1; d_gene: TRBD2; j_gene: TRBJ2-3; abundance: few; CDR3aa: CASSWLAGGTDTQYF; CDR3nt: TGCGCCAGCAGCTGGTTAGCGGGGGGCACAGATACGCAGTATTTT
len: 16; v_gene: TRBV2; d_gene: NA; j_gene: TRBJ1-5; abundance: NA; CDR3aa: CASSASSREINQPQHF; CDR3nt: TGTGCCAGCAGTGCCTCCTCCAGGGAAATCAATCAGCCCCAGCATTTT
len: 15; v_gene: TRBV7-8; d_gene: NA; j_gene: TRBJ1-3; abundance: NA; CDR3aa: CASSLFPSSGNTIYF; CDR3nt: TGTGCCAGCAGCTTATTCCCGAGCTCTGGAAACACCATATATTTT
len: 14; v_gene: TRBV7-2; d_gene: TRBD1; j_gene: TRBJ2-7; abundance: NA; CDR3aa: CASSLYRGSYEQYF; CDR3nt: TGTGCCAGCAGCTTATACAGGGGGTCCTACGAGCAGTACTTC
len: 13; v_gene: TRBV6-5; d_gene: NA; j_gene: TRBJ1-3; abundance: NA; CDR3aa: CASTPTDGNTIYF; CDR3nt: TGTGCCAGCACCCCGACAGATGGAAACACCATATATTTT
len: 13; v_gene: TRBV13; d_gene: NA; j_gene: TRBJ1-2; abundance: few; CDR3aa: CASTSRALYGYTF; CDR3nt: TGTGCCAGCACCTCGAGGGCACTCTATGGCTACACCTTC
len: 15; v_gene: TRBV18; d_gene: TRBD1; j_gene: TRBJ1-2; abundance: NA; CDR3aa: CASSPGDRGRGGYTF; CDR3nt: TGTGCCAGCTCACCGGGGGACAGGGGGCGCGGAGGCTACACCTTC
len: 15; v_gene: TRBV10-3; d_gene: TRBD1; j_gene: TRBJ1-1; abundance: NA; CDR3aa: CAISTSTGGETEAFF; CDR3nt: TGTGCCATCAGTACCTCGACAGGGGGTGAAACTGAAGCTTTCTTT
len: 13; v_gene: TRBV5-6; d_gene: NA; j_gene: TRBJ2-7; abundance: few; CDR3aa: CASSLGEAYEQYF; CDR3nt: TGTGCCAGCAGCTTAGGGGAAGCCTACGAGCAGTACTTC
len: 17; v_gene: TRBV6-1; d_gene: TRBD1; j_gene: TRBJ1-6; abundance: NA; CDR3aa: CASSEWAGGTGNSPLHF; CDR3nt: TGTGCCAGCAGTGAATGGGCAGGGGGTACTGGTAATTCACCCCTCCACTTT
len: 14; v_gene: TRBV19; d_gene: NA; j_gene: TRBJ2-3; abundance: NA; CDR3aa: CASTPTLGRDTQYF; CDR3nt: TGTGCCAGTACCCCCACCCTAGGTCGAGATACGCAGTATTTT
len: 17; v_gene: TRBV15; d_gene: TRBD1; j_gene: TRBJ2-7; abundance: few; CDR3aa: CATSRGIGQAMNYEQYF; CDR3nt: TGTGCCACCAGCAGAGGAATAGGACAGGCGATGAACTACGAGCAGTACTTC
len: 13; v_gene: TRBV5-1; d_gene: NA; j_gene: TRBJ1-1; abundance: NA; CDR3aa: CASSLEQNTEAFF; CDR3nt: TGCGCCAGCAGCTTGGAGCAGAACACTGAAGCTTTCTTT
len: 15; v_gene: TRBV19; d_gene: TRBD1; j_gene: TRBJ1-2; abundance: NA; CDR3aa: CASSSPSTGHYGYTF; CDR3nt: TGTGCCAGTAGTAGCCCTTCGACAGGGCACTATGGCTACACCTTC
len: 15; v_gene: TRBV19; d_gene: TRBD1; j_gene: TRBJ1-5; abundance: NA; CDR3aa: CASTPDRGPNQPQHF; CDR3nt: TGTGCCAGTACACCAGACAGGGGGCCCAATCAGCCCCAGCATTTT
len: 14; v_gene: TRBV7-3; d_gene: NA; j_gene: TRBJ2-1; abundance: NA; CDR3aa: CASSSDGSYNEQFF; CDR3nt: TGTGCCAGCAGCTCCGACGGGTCCTACAATGAGCAGTTCTTC
len: 11; v_gene: TRBV29-1; d_gene: TRBD1; j_gene: TRBJ1-1; abundance: NA; CDR3aa: CSVLDRAEAFF; CDR3nt: TGCAGCGTATTGGACAGGGCTGAAGCTTTCTTT
len: 14; v_gene: TRBV5-1; d_gene: TRBD2; j_gene: TRBJ2-1; abundance: NA; CDR3aa: CASSFLAGDNEQFF; CDR3nt: TGCGCCAGCAGCTTCCTAGCGGGGGACAATGAGCAGTTCTTC
len: 14; v_gene: TRBV30; d_gene: NA; j_gene: TRBJ1-5; abundance: few; CDR3aa: CAWSVSGSNQPQHF; CDR3nt: TGTGCCTGGAGTGTCTCGGGGAGCAATCAGCCCCAGCATTTT
len: 16; v_gene: TRBV6-6; d_gene: NA; j_gene: TRBJ1-2; abundance: NA; CDR3aa: CASSPRGGASDYGYTF; CDR3nt: TGTGCCAGCAGCCCCCGCGGGGGGGCGAGTGACTATGGCTACACCTTC
len: 14; v_gene: TRBV28; d_gene: NA; j_gene: TRBJ1-2; abundance: few; CDR3aa: CAIKLTNGPYGYTF; CDR3nt: TGTGCCATCAAACTAACGAACGGTCCCTATGGCTACACCTTC
len: 13; v_gene: TRBV4-3; d_gene: NA; j_gene: TRBJ1-2; abundance: NA; CDR3aa: CASSSQVADGYTF; CDR3nt: TGCGCCAGCAGCTCGCAAGTGGCAGATGGCTACACCTTC
len: 13; v_gene: TRBV23-1; d_gene: NA; j_gene: TRBJ2-7; abundance: once; CDR3aa: CASTIQATYEQYF; CDR3nt: TGCGCCAGTACGATTCAGGCTACCTACGAGCAGTACTTC
len: 14; v_gene: TRBV6-5; d_gene: TRBD2; j_gene: TRBJ2-1; abundance: NA; CDR3aa: CASTLTSGGVEQFF; CDR3nt: TGTGCCAGCACCCTGACTAGCGGGGGGGTTGAGCAGTTCTTC
len: 12; v_gene: TRBV11-2; d_gene: NA; j_gene: TRBJ2-5; abundance: few; CDR3aa: CASSLNRGTQYF; CDR3nt: TGTGCCAGCAGCTTGAACCGAGGGACCCAGTACTTC
len: 15; v_gene: TRBV5-1; d_gene: NA; j_gene: TRBJ1-4; abundance: NA; CDR3aa: CASSLRQAGGEKLFF; CDR3nt: TGCGCCAGCAGCTTGCGGCAGGCAGGTGGTGAAAAACTGTTTTTT
len: 12; v_gene: TRBV5-4; d_gene: NA; j_gene: TRBJ2-1; abundance: NA; CDR3aa: CASSWTANEQFF; CDR3nt: TGTGCCAGCAGCTGGACAGCGAATGAGCAGTTCTTC
len: 12; v_gene: TRBV5-1; d_gene: NA; j_gene: TRBJ2-5; abundance: few; CDR3aa: CASRTDQETQYF; CDR3nt: TGCGCCAGCAGGACAGACCAAGAGACCCAGTACTTC
len: 16; v_gene: TRBV7-8; d_gene: NA; j_gene: TRBJ1-4; abundance: NA; CDR3aa: CASSFDEGREGEKLFF; CDR3nt: TGTGCCAGCAGTTTCGATGAAGGAAGGGAGGGTGAAAAACTGTTTTTT
len: 17; v_gene: TRBV28; d_gene: NA; j_gene: TRBJ1-6; abundance: NA; CDR3aa: CASSQVSGSSYNSPLHF; CDR3nt: TGTGCCAGCAGCCAAGTCTCGGGTAGCTCCTATAATTCACCCCTCCACTTT
len: 16; v_gene: TRBV5-6; d_gene: TRBD2; j_gene: TRBJ2-3; abundance: NA; CDR3aa: CASSPPSGALADTQYF; CDR3nt: TGTGCCAGCAGCCCCCCTAGCGGGGCGTTGGCAGATACGCAGTATTTT
len: 12; v_gene: TRBV29-1; d_gene: NA; j_gene: TRBJ1-1; abundance: NA; CDR3aa: CSVPSRNTEAFF; CDR3nt: TGCAGCGTTCCGTCCAGGAACACTGAAGCTTTCTTT